This T cell receptor beta chain was documented in a study of technical replicates of blood from several donors (TCRdb year 2017). A word on this clone: Its antigen is not yet known. No qualities accompany the bases; no much larger clone lies one base away.

CDR1 and CDR2 are drawn from the germline V gene (reference sequence): SEHNR, FQNEAQ. Counted from cysteine to phenylalanine, this CDR3 has 12 amino acids. Just the 36-base CDR3 DNA is kept, in frame starting at base 1. Between the V and J ends, shortened by 5 bases and 9 bases respectively, the junction contains 11 bases. Libraries came from the immunoSEQ multiplex PCR assay. Drawn from immuneACCESS, this table holds only the in-frame rearrangements with V and J called that TCRdb kept. Clones are partly lost; checked studies trace under half to an unresolved V gene and leave the rest unexplained. The sample yields some 77,000 clones; around 90% were counted once. Around 0.37% of the sample belongs to the ten largest clones.

The chain joins TRBV7-9 to TRBJ2-1; too little of a D gene remains to name it. The receptor's source is a human donor in good health. The sequencing sample was made of T cells isolated from PBMCs. For the CDR3, the sequence is CASSPTRREQFF. The DNA reads TGTGCCAGCAGCCCAACTCGTCGTGAGCAGTTCTTC.